The rows below give T cell receptor beta chains drawn from one sample of a study of blood T cell repertoires in COVID-19. Clones were read by immunoSEQ multiplex PCR, and TCRdb kept only the in-frame ones, dropping some. The table has about 400,000 clones, roughly 89% seen once. Sequenced sample: peripheral blood. The origin of the receptors is a woman in her twenties or thirties with acute or convalescent COVID-19. CDR3s include the opening cysteine and the closing phenylalanine or tryptophan.

>TRBJ2-7|TRBV19
CASSITDREVEQYF
>TRBJ2-3|TRBV11-2
CASSPIAFFTDTQYF
>TRBJ1-3|TRBV5-6
CASSTEQGAQSGNTIYF
>TRBJ2-2|TRBV3-1/TRBV3-2
CASSLQGRGTGELFF
>TRBJ2-3|TRBV9
CASSGPGLSTDTQYF
>TRBJ1-5|TRBV29-1
CSVSVEGVNQPQHF
>TRBJ1-6|TRBV11-2
CASSPSPNSPLHF
>TRBJ1-3|TRBV5-1
CASTDQRDGNTIYF
>TRBJ1-2|TRBV12-3/TRBV12-4
CASSLKGFYGYTF
>TRBJ2-1|TRBV28
CASGAPTADEQFF
>TRBJ2-2|TRBV20-1
CSASWSGELFF
>TRBJ1-1|TRBV12-3/TRBV12-4
CASSLQGGGKAFF
>TRBJ2-5|TRBV5-1
CASSQPQQGTQYF
>TRBJ1-2|TRBV18
CASSPRGSDNPYGYTF
>TRBJ2-5|TRBV9
CASSPWASGGRETQYF
>TRBJ1-4|TRBV11-2
CASRSFQGSNEKLFF
>TRBJ1-6|TRBV5-1
CASSLVGQGNSPLHF
>TRBJ2-3|TRBV2
CASSELAGWQDTQYF
>TRBJ1-3|TRBV19
CASSIGSASSGNTIYF
>TRBJ1-5|TRBV3-1/TRBV3-2
CASSLQTGRQHF
>TRBJ1-1|TRBV25-1
CASSDRDRGLQDTEAFF
>TRBJ1-5|TRBV3-1/TRBV3-2
CASSHRVGNQPQHF
>TRBJ2-3|TRBV6-6
CASRTTGSTDTQYF
>TRBJ2-2|TRBV12-3/TRBV12-4
CASSSSLSGELFF
>TRBJ1-6|TRBV25-1
CASSEWGEFSLHF
>TRBJ1-6|TRBV2
CASSEAHGGSRSPLHF
>TRBJ2-3|TRBV11-2
CASSWTSGVGNTQYF
>TRBJ1-3|TRBV7-9
CASRQELSERNTIYF
>TRBJ2-3|TRBV7-3
CASSLGLAGGHTDTQYF
>TRBJ2-7|TRBV10-3
CAISAGGLAGSEQYF
>TRBJ1-1|TRBV7-2
CASRRDRANTEAFF
>TRBJ2-3|TRBV28
CASSLRGGTDTQYF
>TRBJ2-6|TRBV5-1
CASSTRSRFSGANVLTF
>TRBJ2-3|TRBV6-1
CASSELLQGPWDTQYF
>TRBJ1-3|TRBV18
CASSPQSGGETGNTIYF
>TRBJ2-3|TRBV6-1
CASSEWHRGVGTQYF
>TRBJ1-2|TRBV18
CASSPDRTYGYTF
>TRBJ1-2|TRBV6-1
CASSEGSGASGYTF
>TRBJ1-4|TRBV14
CASSPRARATNEKLFF
>TRBJ2-3|TRBV13
CASTRGTGTDTQYF
>TRBJ2-2|TRBV7-3
CASSSRQGLITGELFF
>TRBJ2-7|TRBV11-2
CASSLGQGRYEQYF